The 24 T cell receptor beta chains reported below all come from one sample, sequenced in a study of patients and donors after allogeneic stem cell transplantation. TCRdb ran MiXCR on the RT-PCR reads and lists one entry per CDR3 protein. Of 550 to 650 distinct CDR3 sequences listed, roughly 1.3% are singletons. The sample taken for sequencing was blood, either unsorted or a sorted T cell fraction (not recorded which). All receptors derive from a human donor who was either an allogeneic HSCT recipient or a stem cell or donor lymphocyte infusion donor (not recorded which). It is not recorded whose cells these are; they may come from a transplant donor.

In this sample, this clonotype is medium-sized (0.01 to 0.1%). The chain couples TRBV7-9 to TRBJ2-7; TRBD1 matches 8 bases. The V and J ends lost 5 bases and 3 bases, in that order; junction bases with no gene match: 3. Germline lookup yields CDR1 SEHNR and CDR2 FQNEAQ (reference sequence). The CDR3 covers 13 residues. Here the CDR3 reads CASSPTGGYEQYF. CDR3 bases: TGTGCCAGCAGCCCCACAGGGGGCTACGAGCAGTACTTC. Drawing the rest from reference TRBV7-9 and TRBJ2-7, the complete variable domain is DTGVSQNPRHKITKRGQNVTFRCDPISEHNRLYWYRQTLGQGPEFLTYFQNEAQLEKSRLLSDRFSAERPKGSFSTLEIQRTEQGDSAMYLCASSPTGGYEQYFGPGTRLTVT.

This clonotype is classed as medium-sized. The CDR3 loop reads CSVEVQRQEQFF. The CDR3 DNA reads TGCAGCGTTGAAGTGCAGCGGCAGGAGCAGTTCTTC. This sequence joins TRBV29-1 and TRBJ2-1; D perhaps matches TRBD2 (5 bases). Trimming cost V 1 base and J 10 bases, with 11 bases left between them. CDR1 is SQVTM, CDR2 ANQGSEA, per germline. The CDR3 contains 12 residues.

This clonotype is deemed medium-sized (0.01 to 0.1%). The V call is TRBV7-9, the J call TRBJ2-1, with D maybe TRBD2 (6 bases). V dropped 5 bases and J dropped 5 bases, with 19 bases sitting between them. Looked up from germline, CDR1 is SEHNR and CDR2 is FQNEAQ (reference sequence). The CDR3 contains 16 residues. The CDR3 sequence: CASSPRDSQNNNEQFF. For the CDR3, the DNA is TGTGCCAGCAGCCCCCGGGACTCCCAAAACAACAATGAGCAGTTCTTC.

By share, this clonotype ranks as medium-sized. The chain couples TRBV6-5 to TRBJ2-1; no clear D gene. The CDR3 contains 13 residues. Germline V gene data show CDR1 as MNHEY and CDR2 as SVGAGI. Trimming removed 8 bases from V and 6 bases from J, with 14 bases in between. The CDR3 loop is CASAGENLNEQFF. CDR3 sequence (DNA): TGTGCCAGCGCTGGAGAGAATCTCAATGAGCAGTTCTTC.

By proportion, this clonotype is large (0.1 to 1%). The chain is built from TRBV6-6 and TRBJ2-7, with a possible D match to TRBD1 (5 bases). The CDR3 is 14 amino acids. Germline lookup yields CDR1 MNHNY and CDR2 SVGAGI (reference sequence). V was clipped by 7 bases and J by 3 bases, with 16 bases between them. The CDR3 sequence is CASTDPTAGYEQYF. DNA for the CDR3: TGTGCCAGCACCGACCCGACAGCAGGCTACGAGCAGTACTTC.

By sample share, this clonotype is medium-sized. CDR3 in DNA: TGCAGTGCTATAACACTAGCGGCCCTGGAGCAGTTCTTC. Amino acid sequence: CSAITLAALEQFF. The chain uses TRBV20-1 and TRBJ2-1, with TRBD2 matching 8 bases. From germline, CDR1 is DFQATT and CDR2 SNEGSKA (reference sequence). The V segment lost 4 bases and the J segment 10 bases; nucleotides outside the gene matches: 9. The CDR3 has 13 amino acids.

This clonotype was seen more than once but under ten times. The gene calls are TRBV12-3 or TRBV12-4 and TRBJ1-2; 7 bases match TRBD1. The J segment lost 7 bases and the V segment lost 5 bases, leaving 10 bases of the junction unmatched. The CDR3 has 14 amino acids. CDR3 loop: CASSPMTGFSGYTF. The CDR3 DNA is TGTGCCAGCAGTCCTATGACAGGGTTTTCTGGCTACACCTTC.

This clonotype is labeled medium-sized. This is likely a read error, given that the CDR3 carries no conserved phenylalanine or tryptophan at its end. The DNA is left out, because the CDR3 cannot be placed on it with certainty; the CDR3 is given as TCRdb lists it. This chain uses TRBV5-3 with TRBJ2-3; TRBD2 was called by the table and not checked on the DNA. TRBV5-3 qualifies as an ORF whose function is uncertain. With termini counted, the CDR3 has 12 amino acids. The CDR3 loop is CARDTGTSGSGT.

The CDR3 here is CASSDRGGGNTIYF. The CDR3 nucleotides read TGTGCCAGCAGCGACAGGGGAGGTGGAAACACCATATATTTT. The chain is built from TRBV27 and TRBJ1-3; 8 positions match TRBD1. V lost 6 bases to trimming and J lost 3 bases; unmatched junction nucleotides: 4. CDR3 length equals 14 residues. The germline CDR1 and CDR2 sequences are MNHEY and SMNVEV (reference sequence).

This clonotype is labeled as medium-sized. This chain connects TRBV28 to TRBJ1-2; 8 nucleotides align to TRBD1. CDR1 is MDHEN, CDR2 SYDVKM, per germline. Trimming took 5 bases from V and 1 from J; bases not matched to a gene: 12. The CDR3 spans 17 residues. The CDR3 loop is CASSPRGTGTDNYGYTF. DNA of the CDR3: TGTGCCAGCAGTCCAAGGGGGACAGGTACCGATAACTATGGCTACACCTTC.

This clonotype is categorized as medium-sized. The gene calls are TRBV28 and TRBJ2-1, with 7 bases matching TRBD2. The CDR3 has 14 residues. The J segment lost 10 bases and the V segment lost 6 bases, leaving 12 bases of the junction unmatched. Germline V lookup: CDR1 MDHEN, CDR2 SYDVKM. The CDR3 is CASSAKAGFNEQFF. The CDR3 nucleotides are TGTGCCAGCAGCGCCAAAGCGGGATTTAACGAGCAGTTCTTC. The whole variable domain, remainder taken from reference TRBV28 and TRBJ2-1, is DVKVTQSSRYLVKRTGEKVFLECVQDMDHENMFWYRQDPGLGLRLIYFSYDVKMKEKGDIPEGYSVSREKKERFSLILESASTNQTSMYLCASSAKAGFNEQFFGPGTRLTVL.

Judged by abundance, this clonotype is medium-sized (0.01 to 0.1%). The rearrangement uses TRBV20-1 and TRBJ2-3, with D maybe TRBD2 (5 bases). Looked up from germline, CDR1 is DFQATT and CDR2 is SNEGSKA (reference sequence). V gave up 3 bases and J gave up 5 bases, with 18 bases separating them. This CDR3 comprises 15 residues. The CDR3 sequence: CSASFFRGGRDTQYF. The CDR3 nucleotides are TGCAGTGCTAGTTTCTTTCGGGGTGGTAGAGATACGCAGTATTTT.

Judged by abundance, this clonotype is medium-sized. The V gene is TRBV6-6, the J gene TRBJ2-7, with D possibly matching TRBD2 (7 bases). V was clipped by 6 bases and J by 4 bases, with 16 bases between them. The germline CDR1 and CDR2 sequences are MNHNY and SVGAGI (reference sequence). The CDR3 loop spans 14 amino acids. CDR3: CASSQGGGGYEQYF. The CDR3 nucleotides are TGTGCCAGCAGCCAAGGGGGGGGAGGGTACGAGCAGTACTTC.

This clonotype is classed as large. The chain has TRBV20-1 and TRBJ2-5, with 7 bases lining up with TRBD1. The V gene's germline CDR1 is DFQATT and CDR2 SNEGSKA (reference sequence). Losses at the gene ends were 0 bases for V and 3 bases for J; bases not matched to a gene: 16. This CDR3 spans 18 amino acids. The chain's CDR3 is CSARELPDTGTAKETQYF. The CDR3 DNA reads TGCAGTGCTAGAGAGCTTCCGGATACCGGGACAGCAAAAGAGACCCAGTACTTC.

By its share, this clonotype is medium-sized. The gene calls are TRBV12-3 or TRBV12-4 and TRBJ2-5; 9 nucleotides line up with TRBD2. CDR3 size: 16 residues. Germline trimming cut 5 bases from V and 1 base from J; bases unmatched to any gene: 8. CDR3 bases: TGTGCCAGCAGTCTGGAAGCGGGGGGAACCCAAGAGACCCAGTACTTC. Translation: CASSLEAGGTQETQYF.

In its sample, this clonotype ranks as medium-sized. The CDR3 DNA reads as TGCAGCGTTGCGGGAGGGCCGTGGAATGAGCAGTTCTTC. Translating gives CSVAGGPWNEQFF. The chain combines TRBV29-1 with TRBJ2-1; 8 bases align to TRBD2. Unmatched junction bases numbered 6, after V lost 4 bases and J lost 7 bases. CDR3 length: 13 residues. Germline lookup yields CDR1 SQVTM and CDR2 ANQGSEA.

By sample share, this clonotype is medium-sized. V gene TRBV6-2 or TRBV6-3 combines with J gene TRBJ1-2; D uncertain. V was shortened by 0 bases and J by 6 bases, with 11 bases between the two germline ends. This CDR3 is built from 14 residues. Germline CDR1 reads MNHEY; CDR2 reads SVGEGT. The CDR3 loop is CASSYSPGGDGYTF. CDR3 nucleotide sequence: TGTGCCAGCAGTTACTCGCCAGGAGGCGATGGCTACACCTTC.

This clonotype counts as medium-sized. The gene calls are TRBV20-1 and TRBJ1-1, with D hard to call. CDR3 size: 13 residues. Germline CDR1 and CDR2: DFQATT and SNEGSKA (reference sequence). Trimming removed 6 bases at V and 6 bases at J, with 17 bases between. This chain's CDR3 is CSARTSEVAEAFF. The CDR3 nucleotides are TGCAGTGCCAGGACCTCGGAGGTCGCTGAAGCTTTCTTT.

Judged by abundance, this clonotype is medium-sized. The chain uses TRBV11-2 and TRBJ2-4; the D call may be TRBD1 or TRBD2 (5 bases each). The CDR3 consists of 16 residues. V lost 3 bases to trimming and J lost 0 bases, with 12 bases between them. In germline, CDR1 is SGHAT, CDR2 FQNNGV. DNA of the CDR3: TGTGCCAGCAGCTTCCAGGGAGATTTAGCCAAAAACATTCAGTACTTC. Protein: CASSFQGDLAKNIQYF. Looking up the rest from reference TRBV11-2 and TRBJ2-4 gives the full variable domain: EAGVAQSPRYKIIEKRQSVAFWCNPISGHATLYWYQQILGQGPKLLIQFQNNGVVDDSQLPKDRFSAERLKGVDSTLKIQPAKLEDSAVYLCASSFQGDLAKNIQYFGAGTRLSVL.

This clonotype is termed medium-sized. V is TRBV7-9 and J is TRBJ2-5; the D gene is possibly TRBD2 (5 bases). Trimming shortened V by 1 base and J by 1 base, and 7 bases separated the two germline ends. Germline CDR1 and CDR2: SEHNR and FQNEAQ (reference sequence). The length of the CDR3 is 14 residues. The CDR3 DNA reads TGTGCCAGCAGCTTAGTTAGCGCCCAAGAGACCCAGTACTTC. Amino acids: CASSLVSAQETQYF.

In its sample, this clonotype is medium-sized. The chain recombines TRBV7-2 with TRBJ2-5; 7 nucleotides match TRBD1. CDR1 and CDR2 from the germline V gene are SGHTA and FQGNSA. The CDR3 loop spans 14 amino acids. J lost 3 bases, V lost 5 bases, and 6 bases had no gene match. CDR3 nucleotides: TGTGCCAGCAGCCCGGGACAGAATGAAGAGACCCAGTACTTC. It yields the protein CASSPGQNEETQYF.

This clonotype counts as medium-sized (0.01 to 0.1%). CDR3 sequence (DNA): TGTGCCAGCAGCCCCTCTCGAGGCGGGAGAAGAGGAGAGACCCAGTACTTC. Translating it yields CASSPSRGGRRGETQYF. The V and J genes are TRBV7-6 and TRBJ2-5; 7 bases map to TRBD2. Germline trimming cut 5 bases from V and 4 bases from J; bases unmatched to any gene: 16. CDR1 SGHVS and CDR2 FNYEAQ come from the germline V gene. CDR3 length: 17 residues.

The DNA for the CDR3 is TGTGCGGCAGGGTACAATGAGCAGTTCTTC. As protein: CAAGYNEQFF. The chain combines TRBV10-3 with TRBJ2-1; a possible D gene is TRBD1 (5 bases). Germline values: CDR1 ENHRY, CDR2 SYGVKD. The length of the CDR3 is 10 residues.

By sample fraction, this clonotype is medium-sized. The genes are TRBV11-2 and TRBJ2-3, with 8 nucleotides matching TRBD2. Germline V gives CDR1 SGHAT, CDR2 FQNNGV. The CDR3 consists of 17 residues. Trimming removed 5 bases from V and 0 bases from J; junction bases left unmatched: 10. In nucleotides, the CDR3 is TGTGCCAGCAGCGGGCAGCAGGCTAGCGGGAGCACAGATACGCAGTATTTT. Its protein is CASSGQQASGSTDTQYF.